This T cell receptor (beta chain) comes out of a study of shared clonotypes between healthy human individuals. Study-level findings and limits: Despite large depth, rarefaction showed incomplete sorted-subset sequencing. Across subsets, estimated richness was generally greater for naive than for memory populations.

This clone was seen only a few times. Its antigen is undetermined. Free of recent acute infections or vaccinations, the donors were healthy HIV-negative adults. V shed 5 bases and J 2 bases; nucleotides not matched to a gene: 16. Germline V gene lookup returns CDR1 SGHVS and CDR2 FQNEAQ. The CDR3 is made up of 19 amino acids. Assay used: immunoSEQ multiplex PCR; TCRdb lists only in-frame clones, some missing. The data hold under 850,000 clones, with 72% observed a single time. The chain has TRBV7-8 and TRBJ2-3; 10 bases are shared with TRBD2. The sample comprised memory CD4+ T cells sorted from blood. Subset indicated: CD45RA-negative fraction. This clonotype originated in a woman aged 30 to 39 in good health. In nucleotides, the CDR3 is TGTGCCAGCAGCCCCACGGGTAGCGGGAGGCCCCGCATCACAGATACGCAGTATTTT. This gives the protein CASSPTGSGRPRITDTQYF.